The clone carrying this T cell receptor beta chain was recorded a few times. This record belongs to a study of Graves' ophthalmopathy and Graves' hyperthyroidism. Amplification targeted the TCR beta CDR3 regions, with RNA transcripts as the source material. RT-PCR with HTBI primers came first, then second-round multiplex PCR. MiXCR, applied by TCRdb to the multiplex PCR reads, yields one record per CDR3 protein. The repertoire holds approximately 700,000 distinct CDR3 sequences, with about 41% as singletons. V lost 4 bases and J 3 bases, leaving 21 bases between the germline ends. CDR3 length: 16 amino acids. The germline V gene encodes CDR1 DFQATT and CDR2 SNEGSKA (reference sequence).

The sequencing sample was made of peripheral blood. V usage is TRBV20-1 and J usage is TRBJ1-1, with unresolved D. The origin of this receptor is an adult man with Graves' ophthalmopathy. The CDR3 protein is CSANSGDAGLDTEAFF. The CDR3 nucleotides read TGCAGTGCTAATTCGGGAGACGCGGGCCTCGACACTGAAGCTTTCTTT.